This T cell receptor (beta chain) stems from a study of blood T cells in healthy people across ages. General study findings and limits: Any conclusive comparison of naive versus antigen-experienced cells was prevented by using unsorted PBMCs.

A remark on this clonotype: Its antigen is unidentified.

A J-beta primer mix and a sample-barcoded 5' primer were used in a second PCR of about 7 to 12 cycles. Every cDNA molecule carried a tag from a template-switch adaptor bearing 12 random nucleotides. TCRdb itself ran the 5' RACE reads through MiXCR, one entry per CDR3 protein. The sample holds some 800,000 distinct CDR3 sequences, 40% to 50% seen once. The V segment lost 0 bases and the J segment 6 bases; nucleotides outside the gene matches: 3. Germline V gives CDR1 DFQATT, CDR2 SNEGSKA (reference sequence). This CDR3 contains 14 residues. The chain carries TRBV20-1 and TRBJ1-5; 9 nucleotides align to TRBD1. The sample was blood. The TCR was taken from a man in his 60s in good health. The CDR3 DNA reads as TGCAGTGCTAGAGAGGGACAGGGTTCTCAGCCCCAGCATTTT. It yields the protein CSAREGQGSQPQHF.